The 4 T cell receptor beta chains reported below all come from one sample, sequenced in a study of blood T cell repertoires in COVID-19. TCRdb's copy holds only in-frame clones and misses some; the assay was immunoSEQ multiplex PCR. The table shows 270,000 or so clones, with about 90% occurring only once. Sequencing was performed on PBMCs or T cells enriched from blood (not recorded which). These TCRs come from a woman in her twenties or thirties with acute COVID-19.

This chain joins TRBV7-9 and TRBJ2-7; 9 bases align to TRBD1. Looked up from germline, CDR1 is SEHNR and CDR2 is FQNEAQ (reference sequence). CDR3 size: 15 residues. Trimming cost V 10 bases and J 6 bases; bases outside gene matches: 16. The CDR3 sequence: CATTAYGTGSVEQYF. The CDR3 DNA reads as TGTGCCACCACAGCTTACGGGACAGGGTCTGTCGAGCAGTACTTC.

The chain is built from TRBV27 and TRBJ1-1, with 10 bases matching TRBD1. The CDR3 length is 16 residues. Germline trimming cut 5 bases from V and 4 bases from J; bases unmatched to any gene: 10. Per germline, CDR1 MNHEY and CDR2 SMNVEV (reference sequence). CDR3 bases: TGTGCCAGCAGTATGCTCCCGGGACAGGGGACCACTGAAGCTTTCTTT. Translating gives CASSMLPGQGTTEAFF.

V is TRBV5-6 and J is TRBJ2-1, with 15 nucleotides matching TRBD2. V gave up 5 bases and J gave up 1 base; unmatched junction bases: 7. Germline CDR1 and CDR2: SGHDT and YYEEEE. The CDR3 covers 18 residues. As DNA, the CDR3 is TGTGCCAGCAGTCCCGGGGGACTAGCGGGAGGATCCTACAATGAGCAGTTCTTC. This gives the protein CASSPGGLAGGSYNEQFF.

The genes are TRBV27 and TRBJ2-7; 9 bases are a match to TRBD1. V gave up 6 bases and J gave up 4 bases; unmatched junction bases: 7. This CDR3 has 14 amino acids. Germline loops: CDR1 MNHEY, CDR2 SMNVEV (reference sequence). CDR3 amino acids: CASRRGTGLYEQYF. CDR3 DNA sequence: TGTGCCAGCAGGCGCGGGACAGGGTTGTACGAGCAGTACTTC.